This paragraph covers one T cell receptor (beta chain) sequence. Generated by immunoSEQ multiplex PCR, the TCRdb table keeps only in-frame clones and is missing some. The sample lists around 120,000 clones, 70% to 90% occurring once. The sample belongs to a study of control samples from healthy donors and cancer patients. The CDR3 runs 14 residues. The V gene end was trimmed by 4 bases and the J gene end by 4 bases; junction bases not matched to a gene: 3. The germline V gene encodes CDR1 MNHEY and CDR2 SVGAGI. This chain uses TRBV6-5 with TRBJ1-1; 10 nucleotides match TRBD1. Sequencing was performed on blood. The TCR originated in a woman between 70 and 85 years old in good health. The DNA of the CDR3 is TGTGCCAGCAGTTCGGGACAGGGGAGCACTGAAGCTTTCTTT. The encoded protein is CASSSGQGSTEAFF.